The present entry profiles one T cell receptor (beta chain) with its context. In the source study's methods: Reference gene primer amplification gave estimated nucleated cell counts. Only in-frame clones appear in the TCRdb table, and some are missing; sequencing was by immunoSEQ multiplex PCR. V and J calls and clone size follow that table, whereas D and trimming were derived from the DNA. The sample carries about 170,000 clones, roughly 80% recorded once. The sample belongs to a study of blood T cell repertoires in COVID-19. For the study at large: Both acute and convalescent COVID-19 samples were obtained from the United States, Italy and Spain. Sources were T cells, B-cell-depleted T cells, or PBMCs; the material itself was cDNA or gDNA.

The V gene lost 5 bases and the J gene lost 4 bases, with 20 bases spanning the gap. This CDR3 spans 17 amino acids. Germline CDR1 and CDR2: SGHVS and FNYEAQ. The sequencing input was peripheral blood. The V and J genes are TRBV7-6 and TRBJ1-4, with D unclear. The sequence was collected from a man in his 70s with active or convalescent COVID-19. The CDR3 region is CASSDIGAHGGNEKLFF. The CDR3 nucleotides read TGTGCCAGCAGCGATATAGGAGCCCATGGCGGTAATGAAAAACTGTTTTTT.